This T cell receptor beta chain stems from a study of T-cell reconstitution after alpha-beta-depleted transplantation in children. The CDR3 extends over 18 amino acids. In germline, CDR1 is MNHEY, CDR2 SVGEGT. V trimming: 1 base; J trimming: 6 bases; junction bases outside the gene matches: 12. Unique molecular identifiers tagged the TCRbeta library. From the PCR reads, TCRdb called clonotypes with MiXCR, one entry per CDR3 protein. The data show about 610,000 distinct CDR3 sequences, about 10% seen once. The genes are TRBV6-2 or TRBV6-3 and TRBJ2-2; 9 positions match TRBD2. The material sequenced was PBMCs from the stem cell graft donor, taken from the stem cell graft. This TCR was recovered from a human donor who donated a stem cell graft to a child with acute myeloid leukemia. The CDR3 loop is CASSYLTLAGARPGELFF. DNA for the CDR3: TGTGCCAGCAGTTACTTAACCTTAGCGGGAGCTCGCCCCGGGGAGCTGTTTTTT.